A few counts support the clone carrying this T cell receptor beta chain. This specimen comes from a study of blood T cell repertoires in COVID-19. Study-wide background: The United States, Italy and Spain were the sources of the acute and convalescent COVID-19 samples.

TCRdb's copy holds only in-frame clones and misses some; the assay was immunoSEQ multiplex PCR. The profile shows 150,000 to 200,000 clones, approximately 83% of them singletons. Trimming stripped 5 bases from V and 4 bases from J, with 18 bases between. CDR1 MNHEY and CDR2 SVGEGT come from the germline V gene. The CDR3 spans 15 residues. Material for sequencing was peripheral blood. This TCR was recovered from a woman aged 80 or over with acute or convalescent COVID-19. The chain employs TRBV6-2 or TRBV6-3 and TRBJ2-7, with TRBD2 as a possible D gene (6 bases). The CDR3 reads CASSPNPYGLYEQYF. The DNA of the CDR3 is TGTGCCAGCAGTCCCAACCCTTACGGACTATACGAGCAGTACTTC.